Below are 8 T cell receptor beta chains sequenced from a single sample in a study of T-cell memory formation after mild COVID-19. TCRdb called the 5' RACE reads again in MiXCR, with one record for every CDR3 protein. The sample has over 250,000 distinct CDR3 sequences, around 15% seen once. Sequenced sample: PBMCs or a T cell subset sorted from them (not recorded which). These receptors were collected from a man aged 18 to 35 who had mild COVID-19 (a few samples of this study predate the infection). Cell type and time point are not known.

This clonotype has a count of ten or more. The chain recombines TRBV7-9 with TRBJ2-3; 8 nucleotides line up with TRBD2. Trimming at V came to 0 bases and at J to 5 bases, leaving 7 bases not matched to a gene. The CDR3 is 16 residues long. The germline CDR1 and CDR2 sequences are SEHNR and FQNEAQ (reference sequence). CDR3 sequence (DNA): TGTGCCAGCAGCTTAGCGGGACGGGGGGGCCAAGATACGCAGTATTTT. It codes for CASSLAGRGGQDTQYF.

Many counts were recorded for this clonotype. This chain links TRBV4-1 with TRBJ2-7, with D perhaps TRBD2 (6 bases). The CDR3 runs 15 residues. V lost 1 base and J 5 bases, leaving 15 bases between the germline ends. CDR1 is MGHRA, CDR2 YSYEKL, per germline. The chain's CDR3 is CASSQVGLPLNEQYF. The CDR3 DNA reads as TGCGCCAGCAGCCAAGTGGGACTTCCCCTAAACGAGCAGTACTTC.

This clonotype appeared a few times. This rearrangement joins TRBV25-1 to TRBJ2-1, with no clear D. This CDR3 has 16 amino acids. In germline, CDR1 is MGHDK, CDR2 SYGVNS. Between the trimmed V and J ends, which lost 4 bases and 8 bases, there was a span of 21 bases. The CDR3 DNA sequence: TGTGCCAGCAGTGCAAAGGACGGGCCCGGAGACGATGAGCAGTTCTTC. Its protein is CASSAKDGPGDDEQFF.

The sample holds many counts of this clonotype. This chain links TRBV4-3 with TRBJ2-5; no clear D. Between the trimmed V and J ends, which lost 0 bases and 6 bases, there was a span of 8 bases. This CDR3 has 13 residues. CDR1 LGHNA and CDR2 YSLEER come from the germline V gene. The DNA for the CDR3 is TGCGCCAGCAGCCAAGAGGTATTCCAGACCCAGTACTTC. This translates into CASSQEVFQTQYF.

This clonotype was found many times. V is TRBV6-2 or TRBV6-3 and J is TRBJ2-1; TRBD2 matches at 8 bases. V shed 5 bases, J shed 4 bases, and the junction held 7 bases outside the gene matches. Per the germline V gene, CDR1 is MNHEY and CDR2 is SVGEGT. This CDR3 contains 15 residues. Here the CDR3 reads CASSEAGGDYNEQFF. CDR3 coding DNA: TGTGCCAGCAGTGAGGCGGGGGGAGATTACAATGAGCAGTTCTTC.

The V call is TRBV9, the J call TRBJ1-3, with D perhaps TRBD1 (5 bases). CDR1 and CDR2 from the germline V gene are SGDLS and YYNGEE. The CDR3 length is 15 residues. The ends were cut back, 4 bases at V and 0 bases at J, with 11 bases in the middle. The CDR3 loop is CASSPFGGSGNTIYF. Written as DNA, the CDR3 is TGTGCCAGCAGCCCGTTTGGGGGCTCTGGAAACACCATATATTTT.

The chain carries TRBV5-1 and TRBJ2-3, with TRBD2 identical over 8 bases. After removal of 4 bases from V and 6 bases from J, the junction contained 7 bases not matched to a gene. Per the germline V gene, CDR1 is SGHRS and CDR2 is YFSETQ. This CDR3 comprises 14 residues. CDR3 protein: CASSDGGAPDTQYF. As DNA, the CDR3 is TGCGCCAGCAGCGACGGGGGGGCCCCGGATACGCAGTATTTT.

The CDR3 sequence: CASSLDPSRLFF. In DNA, the CDR3 is TGTGCCAGCAGCTTAGACCCCTCGAGACTGTTTTTT. This chain joins TRBV11-2 and TRBJ1-4; D not certain. The CDR3 has 12 amino acids. V was cut by 0 bases and J by 13 bases, with 9 bases left in between. Germline CDR1 and CDR2: SGHAT and FQNNGV. The full variable domain, its missing parts supplied by reference TRBV11-2 and TRBJ1-4, is EAGVAQSPRYKIIEKRQSVAFWCNPISGHATLYWYQQILGQGPKLLIQFQNNGVVDDSQLPKDRFSAERLKGVDSTLKIQPAKLEDSAVYLCASSLDPSRLFFGSGTQLSVL.